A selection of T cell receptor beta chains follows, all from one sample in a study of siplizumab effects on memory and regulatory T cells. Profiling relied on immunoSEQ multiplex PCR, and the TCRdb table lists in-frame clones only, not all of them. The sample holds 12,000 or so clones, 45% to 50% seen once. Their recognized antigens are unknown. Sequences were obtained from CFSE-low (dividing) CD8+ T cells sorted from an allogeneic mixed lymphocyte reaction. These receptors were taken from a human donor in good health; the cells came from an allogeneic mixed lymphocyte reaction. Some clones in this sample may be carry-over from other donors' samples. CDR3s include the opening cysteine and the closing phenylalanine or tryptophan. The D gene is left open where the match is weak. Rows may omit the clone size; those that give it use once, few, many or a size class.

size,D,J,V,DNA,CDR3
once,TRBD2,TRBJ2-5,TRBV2,TGTGCCAGAAGCGGGACGATTAGATCAGAGACCCAGTACTTC,CARSGTIRSETQYF
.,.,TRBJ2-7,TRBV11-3,TGTGCCAGCAGCTTAGTGGGCGGATGGGACTACGAGCAGTACTTC,CASSLVGGWDYEQYF
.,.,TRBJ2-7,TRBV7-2,TGTGCCAGCAGCTTAGGCGTTGGCGAGCAGTACTTC,CASSLGVGEQYF
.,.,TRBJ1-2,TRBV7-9,TGTGCCAGCAGCTTAGTGGTTTATTCGGCAGGGTCTACGCGGGGCTACACCTTC,CASSLVVYSAGSTRGYTF
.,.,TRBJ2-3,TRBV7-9,TGTGCCAGCAGCTTACCTCTGACTGATACGCAGTATTTT,CASSLPLTDTQYF
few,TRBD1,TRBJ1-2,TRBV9,TGTGCCAGCAGCGTAGGGGACAGGGTCCACTATGGCTACACCTTC,CASSVGDRVHYGYTF
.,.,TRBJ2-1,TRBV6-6,TGTGCCAGCAGTCCAGAAAACAGGATCGAGCAGTTCTTC,CASSPENRIEQFF
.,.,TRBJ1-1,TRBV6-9,TGTGCCAGCAGTTATGGGGGAACTGAAGCTTTCTTT,CASSYGGTEAFF
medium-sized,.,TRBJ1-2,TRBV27,TGTGCCAGCAGACCCTCCGGGACATCATATGGCTACACCTTC,CASRPSGTSYGYTF
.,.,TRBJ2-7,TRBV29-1,TGCAGCGTTGTTGGGCCGGCCTCCTACGAGCAGTACTTC,CSVVGPASYEQYF
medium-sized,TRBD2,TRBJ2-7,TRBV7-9,TGTGCCAGCAGGTCGGGAGGGGGGGAGCAGTACTTC,CASRSGGGEQYF
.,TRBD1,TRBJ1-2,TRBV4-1,TGCGCCAGCAGCCACGGACAGGGCTATGGCTGCACCTTC,CASSHGQGYGCTF
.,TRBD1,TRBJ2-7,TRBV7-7,TGTGCTAGCAGCCCGGGGACAGGGGGCTACGAGCAGTACTTC,CASSPGTGGYEQYF
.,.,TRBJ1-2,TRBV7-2,TGTGCCAGCAGCTTAGGGGCGCAGGGGTTAGTCTACGGTGGCTACACCTTC,CASSLGAQGLVYGGYTF
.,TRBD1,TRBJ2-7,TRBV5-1,TGCGCCAGCAGCTCGGGACAGGGGGCCCACGAGCAGTACTTC,CASSSGQGAHEQYF
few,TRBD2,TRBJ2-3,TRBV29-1,TGCAGCGTTGAGGGGCGGGGGGGCACAGATACGCAGTATTTT,CSVEGRGGTDTQYF
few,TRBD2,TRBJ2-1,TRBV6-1,TGTGCCAGCAGTCAAGGACTAGCGGGAGGGAGCTCCTACAATGAGCAGTTCTTC,CASSQGLAGGSSYNEQFF
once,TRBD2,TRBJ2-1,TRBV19,TGTGCCAGTACCGTAGCGGGAGCCCCCTACAATGAGCAGTTCTTC,CASTVAGAPYNEQFF
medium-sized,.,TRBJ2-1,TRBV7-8,TGTGCCAGCAGCTCGGGTCTAGGTCGGGGTGAGCAGTTCTTC,CASSSGLGRGEQFF
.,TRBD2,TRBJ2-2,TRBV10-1,TGCGCCAGCAGTGAAAGGGGGTGGGGCGGGGGGGCCCGCCCCGGGGAGCTGTTTTTT,CASSERGWGGGARPGELFF
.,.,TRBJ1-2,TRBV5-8,TGTGCCAGCAGCTTGAGTTACGGGGGTGACCAGGGTGAGGGCTACACCTTC,CASSLSYGGDQGEGYTF
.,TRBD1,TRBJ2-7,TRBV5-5,TGTGCCAGCAGCCCCGGGACAGGCAACTACGAGCAGTACTTC,CASSPGTGNYEQYF
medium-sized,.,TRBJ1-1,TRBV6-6,TGTGCCAGCAGTTACTCGAGCGGGGCGGCTTTCTTT,CASSYSSGAAFF
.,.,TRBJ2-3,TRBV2,TGTGCCAGCAGTGAAATGGCCAGGTTAGCCCCTCGGGATACGCAGTATTTT,CASSEMARLAPRDTQYF
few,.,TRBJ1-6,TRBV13,TGTGCCAGCAGCTTATACAGACAAATGACTTTGGGACATTCACCCCTCCACTTT,CASSLYRQMTLGHSPLHF
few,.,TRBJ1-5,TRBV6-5,TGTGCCAGCAGTTCCCTCATAAATCAGCCCCAGCATTTT,CASSSLINQPQHF
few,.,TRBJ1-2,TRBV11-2,TGTGCCAGCACCCAGATGGGGACCAGTCAAAATCGGGTATATGGCTACACCTTC,CASTQMGTSQNRVYGYTF
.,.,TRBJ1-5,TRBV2,TGTGCCAGCAGTGAAGGGTATGGCAATCAGCCCCAGCATTTT,CASSEGYGNQPQHF
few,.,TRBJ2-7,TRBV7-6,TGTGCCAGCAGCTTAGCCCCAATCGGGGACGAGCAGTACTTC,CASSLAPIGDEQYF
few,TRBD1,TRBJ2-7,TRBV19,TGTGCCAGTAGTGCCGACAGGGTTTCCTACGAGCAGTACTTC,CASSADRVSYEQYF
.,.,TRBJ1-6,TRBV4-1,TGCGCCAGCAGACCCGGACGAGATGGGGGCTCACCCCTCCACTTT,CASRPGRDGGSPLHF
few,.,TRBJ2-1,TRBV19,TGTGCCAGTAGTATTAGCTTGCTAAATGAGCAGTTCTTC,CASSISLLNEQFF
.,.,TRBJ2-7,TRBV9,TGTGCCAGCAGCGTAGGAGCGGCAGGAGACGAGCAGTACTTC,CASSVGAAGDEQYF
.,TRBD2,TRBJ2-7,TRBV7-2,TGTGCCAGCAGCTTCTCCGCTAGCGGGAGTGAGCAGTACTTC,CASSFSASGSEQYF
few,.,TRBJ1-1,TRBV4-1,TGCGCCAGCAGCCAAGTGTCACAACCGAACACTGAAGCTTTCTTT,CASSQVSQPNTEAFF
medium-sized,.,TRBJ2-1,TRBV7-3,TGTGCCAGCAGCTTAAAGGTATCCGGATACAATGAGCAGTTCTTC,CASSLKVSGYNEQFF
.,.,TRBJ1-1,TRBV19,TGTGCCAGTAGTATAGTAGTAGGGAACACTGAAGCTTTCTTT,CASSIVVGNTEAFF
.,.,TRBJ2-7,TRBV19,TGTGCCAGTAGTGCCGGGTTCTCCTACGAGCAGTACTTC,CASSAGFSYEQYF
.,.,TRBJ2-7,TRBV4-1,TGCGCCAGCAGCCACACCTCCGGGGGCTACGAGCAGTACTTC,CASSHTSGGYEQYF
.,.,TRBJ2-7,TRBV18,TGTGCCAGCTCACCAGCCGCTGCCTCCTACGAGCAGTACTTC,CASSPAAASYEQYF
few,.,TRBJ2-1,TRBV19,TGTGCCAGTAGTATAGGGGGACTCTACAATGAGCAGTTCTTC,CASSIGGLYNEQFF